The sequence of this T cell receptor beta chain was determined in a study of neurological immune-mediated disorders. General study points: Multiple sclerosis patients had less TCR clonal expansion than even healthy controls, unlike HTLV-1-associated myelopathy.

The table lists this clonotype with a few counts. The target antigen is unknown. V shed 6 bases and J 2 bases; nucleotides not matched to a gene: 4. CDR1 and CDR2 (germline): LNHDA, SQIVND (reference sequence). This CDR3 comprises 13 residues. Synthesis of cDNA was carried out by template-switch 5'RACE. The reaction used 10-nucleotide random UMIs. TCRdb fed the 5' RACE reads into MiXCR, producing one record per CDR3 protein. The sample has 20,000 to 30,000 distinct CDR3 sequences, about 6.3% seen once. The chain is built from TRBV19 and TRBJ2-7; 7 bases are a match to TRBD1. The TCR sequence derives from a woman in her thirties or forties in good health. The specimen was PBMCs. The CDR3 sequence is CASSRTGTYEQYF. CDR3 coding DNA: TGTGCCAGTAGCAGGACAGGAACCTACGAGCAGTACTTC. The variable domain in full, with the rest retrieved from reference TRBV19 and TRBJ2-7, is DGGITQSPKYLFRKEGQNVTLSCEQNLNHDAMYWYRQDPGQGLRLIYYSQIVNDFQKGDIAEGYSVSREKKESFPLTVTSAQKNPTAFYLCASSRTGTYEQYFGPGTRLTVT.